The next 24 T cell receptor beta chains were all read from a single sample in a study of T cell changes during pregnancy in multiple sclerosis. TCRdb's table, derived via immunoSEQ multiplex PCR, lists solely in-frame clones and lacks some. The sample has roughly 48,000 clones; more than 85% are singletons. This specimen was CD8+ T cells from peripheral blood mononuclear cells, taken in the first trimester of pregnancy. The receptors originated from a female donor with multiple sclerosis, enrolled in a pregnancy study.

Only one count was recorded for this clone. The genes are TRBV27 and TRBJ1-2; D call uncertain. V lost 0 bases to trimming and J lost 8 bases, with 13 bases between them. The CDR3 spans 14 residues. CDR1 is MNHEY and CDR2 is SMNVEV in the germline V gene (reference sequence). For the CDR3, the DNA is TGTGCCAGCAGTTTATCCCCGACTGGTTCGGGCTACACCTTC. Encoded protein: CASSLSPTGSGYTF.

The chain combines TRBV28 with TRBJ2-5; possibly TRBD2 for D (6 bases). Trimming took off 5 bases at V and 4 bases at J, with 17 bases between the two ends. Germline V gives CDR1 MDHEN, CDR2 SYDVKM. This CDR3 is 15 amino acids long. CDR3 protein: CASSTTGVGRETQYF. The CDR3 coding sequence is TGTGCCAGCAGTACGACGGGAGTCGGGAGAGAGACCCAGTACTTC.

V usage is TRBV30 and J usage is TRBJ2-5; D gene uncertain. V lost 4 bases to trimming and J lost 3 bases, with 9 bases between them. CDR3 length: 12 residues. CDR1 is GTSNPN and CDR2 is SVGIG in the germline V gene (reference sequence). In DNA, the CDR3 is TGTGCCTGGAAGTTAAGAGAAGAGACCCAGTACTTC. It yields the protein CAWKLREETQYF.

This chain connects TRBV19 to TRBJ2-7; possibly TRBD1 for D (6 bases). The germline CDR1 and CDR2 sequences are LNHDA and SQIVND (reference sequence). V lost 5 bases and J 5 bases, leaving 10 bases between the germline ends. The CDR3 length is 12 residues. The CDR3 nucleotides are TGTGCCAGTAGTGCAGGGGTCGACGAGCAGTACTTC. This encodes CASSAGVDEQYF. The full variable domain, completed using reference TRBV19 and TRBJ2-7, is DGGITQSPKYLFRKEGQNVTLSCEQNLNHDAMYWYRQDPGQGLRLIYYSQIVNDFQKGDIAEGYSVSREKKESFPLTVTSAQKNPTAFYLCASSAGVDEQYFGPGTRLTVT.

The V call is TRBV11-1, the J call TRBJ2-2; weak D call: TRBD1 (5 bases). The CDR3 totals 13 residues. Germline V gene data show CDR1 as SGHAT and CDR2 as FQDESV (reference sequence). Trimming removed 5 bases from V and 4 bases from J, with 8 bases in between. The CDR3 bases are TGTGCCAGCAGCGTTGACAGCACCGGGGAGCTGTTTTTT. Its translation is CASSVDSTGELFF.

The rearrangement joins TRBV27 to TRBJ2-4; 9 positions agree with TRBD1. The junction had 3 bases not matched to a gene; V was cut back by 5 bases and J by 1 base. The germline CDR1 and CDR2 sequences are MNHEY and SMNVEV (reference sequence). There are 15 residues in the CDR3. The CDR3, as DNA: TGTGCCAGCAGTAGAGGACAGGGGGCCAAAAACATTCAGTACTTC. Protein product: CASSRGQGAKNIQYF.

As regards this clone: Other DNA sequences of this sample code for an identical CDR3. This chain connects TRBV19 to TRBJ1-1, with D perhaps matching TRBD1 (5 bases). Germline V gene data show CDR1 as LNHDA and CDR2 as SQIVND (reference sequence). V was clipped by 8 bases and J by 1 base, with 11 bases between them. This CDR3 comprises 13 residues. The DNA of the CDR3 is TGTGCCAGTTCTCCGGGGGGGAACACTGAAGCTTTCTTT. Protein: CASSPGGNTEAFF.

Notes on this clone: Distinct nucleotide sequences in the sample also encode this CDR3. The V call is TRBV19, the J call TRBJ1-1, with TRBD1 as a possible D gene (5 bases). From germline, CDR1 is LNHDA and CDR2 SQIVND (reference sequence). V was trimmed by 3 bases and J by 5 bases, leaving 10 bases between them. This CDR3 is built from 13 residues. This CDR3 is CASSMGGNTEAFF. CDR3 DNA: TGTGCCAGTAGTATGGGGGGTAATACTGAAGCTTTCTTT.

V is TRBV7-8 and J is TRBJ1-5, with D perhaps matching TRBD1 (6 bases). The V and J ends lost 2 bases and 1 base respectively, with 15 bases between them. This CDR3 has 17 amino acids. The germline CDR1 and CDR2 sequences are SGHVS and FQNEAQ. CDR3 coding DNA: TGTGCCAGCAGCTTACAGGGGTCCCTGGGAAGCAATCAGCCCCAGCATTTT. This codes for CASSLQGSLGSNQPQHF.

The chain combines TRBV7-5 with TRBJ2-3; TRBD2, the table's D call, was not compared with the DNA. TRBV7-5 is deemed a pseudogene. The CDR3 is 12 residues long. CDR3 region: CVRSQTGDTQYF. For the CDR3, the DNA is TGTGTCAGAAGCCAGACGGGGGATACGCAGTATTTT.

This chain uses TRBV6-6 with TRBJ2-7, with a possible D match to TRBD1 (6 bases). From germline, CDR1 is MNHNY and CDR2 SVGAGI (reference sequence). CDR3 length: 15 residues. The V gene lost 2 bases and the J gene lost 1 base, with 12 bases spanning the gap. Written as DNA, the CDR3 is TGTGCCAGCAGTTACGTAGTCGGACAGTCCTACGAGCAGTACTTC. Its translation: CASSYVVGQSYEQYF.

The chain employs TRBV2 and TRBJ1-2; the D gene is possibly TRBD1 (5 bases). Germline V lookup: CDR1 SNHLY, CDR2 FYNNEI. V dropped 4 bases and J dropped 1 base, with 7 bases sitting between them. CDR3 length: 13 residues. In nucleotides, the CDR3 is TGTGCCAGCAGTGGCAGGGTTAACTATGGCTACACCTTC. Protein sequence: CASSGRVNYGYTF.

The V gene is TRBV13, the J gene TRBJ1-1, with 7 bases identical to TRBD1. The junction had 5 bases not matched to a gene; V was cut back by 0 bases and J by 4 bases. Germline V gene data show CDR1 as PRHDT and CDR2 as FYEKMQ (reference sequence). The CDR3 loop spans 15 amino acids. Here the CDR3 reads CASSLGTTGVTEAFF. Here the CDR3 DNA reads TGTGCCAGCAGCTTAGGAACTACAGGGGTCACTGAAGCTTTCTTT.

The chain uses TRBV19 and TRBJ2-1; D not certain. V dropped 3 bases and J dropped 0 bases, with 12 bases sitting between them. The germline gives CDR1 LNHDA, CDR2 SQIVND (reference sequence). CDR3 length equals 16 residues. The CDR3 loop is CASSIYALSSYNEQFF. CDR3 DNA: TGTGCCAGTAGTATCTACGCCTTAAGCTCCTACAATGAGCAGTTCTTC.

The genes are TRBV5-4 and TRBJ2-2, with TRBD2 matching over 10 bases. CDR3 length: 16 residues. From germline, CDR1 is SGHNT and CDR2 YYREEE (reference sequence). V lost 2 bases to trimming and J lost 2 bases; unmatched junction nucleotides: 3. CDR3 amino acids: CASSFIAGGNTGELFF. CDR3 nucleotide sequence: TGTGCCAGCAGCTTCATAGCGGGAGGAAACACCGGGGAGCTGTTTTTT.

In its sample, this clone was seen once. The V gene is TRBV9, the J gene TRBJ1-2; the D gene is possibly TRBD1 (5 bases). The CDR3 spans 17 residues. Germline values: CDR1 SGDLS, CDR2 YYNGEE. The V gene lost 3 bases and the J gene lost 2 bases, with 20 bases spanning the gap. The CDR3 region has the DNA TGTGCCAGCAGCGCCGTCACGGGGGTCGGGAGGAACTATGGCTACACCTTC. Protein sequence: CASSAVTGVGRNYGYTF.

This clone was seen only once. The J gene is TRBJ1-2, the V gene TRBV7-9; 7 positions match TRBD1. The CDR3 loop spans 15 amino acids. The germline V gene has CDR1 SEHNR and CDR2 FQNEAQ (reference sequence). V shed 6 bases, J shed 8 bases, and the junction held 15 bases outside the gene matches. The CDR3 region is CASRPTGTDIGGYTF. CDR3 nucleotide sequence: TGTGCCAGCAGACCGACCGGGACAGATATAGGAGGCTACACCTTC.

This chain links TRBV27 with TRBJ2-7; 9 nucleotides match TRBD1. From germline, CDR1 is MNHEY and CDR2 SMNVEV (reference sequence). Unmatched junction bases numbered 16, after V lost 5 bases and J lost 5 bases. The CDR3 contains 17 residues. CDR3 in amino acids: CASSTIFPGQGLHEQYF. CDR3 nucleotides: TGTGCCAGCAGTACTATCTTTCCGGGACAGGGTTTACACGAGCAGTACTTC.

The V gene is TRBV11-2, the J gene TRBJ2-2; maybe TRBD1 (6 bases). The germline gives CDR1 SGHAT, CDR2 FQNNGV. V was trimmed by 2 bases and J by 9 bases, leaving 16 bases between them. This CDR3 has 15 residues. The CDR3 DNA reads as TGTGCCAGCAGCTTACGGCCAGGGGCAAAGAGGGAGCTGTTTTTT. Protein: CASSLRPGAKRELFF.

This rearrangement joins TRBV6-5 to TRBJ2-7; D remains unclear. V was trimmed by 6 bases and J by 1 base, leaving 10 bases between them. Looked up from germline, CDR1 is MNHEY and CDR2 is SVGAGI. CDR3 size: 13 residues. CDR3 residues: CASRADNSYEQYF. CDR3 nucleotides: TGTGCCAGCAGGGCGGATAATTCCTACGAGCAGTACTTC.

The chain is built from TRBV27 and TRBJ1-1, with D unclear. V was trimmed by 2 bases and J by 1 base, leaving 20 bases between them. CDR3 length: 18 amino acids. CDR1 is MNHEY and CDR2 is SMNVEV in the germline V gene (reference sequence). The DNA of the CDR3 is TGTGCCAGCAGTTTAGGGCTGGGGAGACTCCGTCCGAACACTGAAGCTTTCTTT. The encoded protein is CASSLGLGRLRPNTEAFF.

This clone showed up just once. The genes are TRBV20-1 and TRBJ2-1; 9 bases agree with TRBD1. The germline CDR1 and CDR2 sequences are DFQATT and SNEGSKA (reference sequence). Unmatched junction bases numbered 2, after V lost 7 bases and J lost 7 bases. The CDR3 loop spans 11 amino acids. CDR3: CSVDRGNEQFF. CDR3 DNA: TGCAGTGTGGACAGGGGAAATGAGCAGTTCTTC.

This clone appeared once. This chain uses TRBV10-3 with TRBJ2-1; 7 positions match TRBD2. J gave up 5 bases and V 10 bases, and 2 bases lay outside the gene matches. Germline V CDR1 and CDR2: ENHRY, SYGVKD. This CDR3 region has 11 residues. CDR3 nucleotides: TGTGCCAGTGGACTAGACAATGAGCAGTTCTTC. This codes for CASGLDNEQFF.

This sequence joins TRBV5-1 and TRBJ2-3; TRBD1 agrees at 7 bases. V lost 0 bases to trimming and J lost 4 bases; unmatched junction nucleotides: 5. This CDR3 has 15 residues. CDR1 is SGHRS and CDR2 is YFSETQ in the germline V gene. The CDR3 region is CASSLEGARSDTQYF. In DNA form, the CDR3 reads TGCGCCAGCAGCTTGGAGGGGGCGAGGTCAGATACGCAGTATTTT.